Below are 10 T cell receptor beta chains sequenced from a single sample in a study of cytomegalovirus exposure and HLA in healthy donors. With 60 Vbeta and 13 Jbeta primers, the PCR was carried out. Profiling relied on immunoSEQ multiplex PCR, and the TCRdb table lists in-frame clones only, not all of them. The repertoire shows 75,000 to 85,000 clones; the top ten hold around 4%. Specimen: PBMCs. These receptors came from a young man in good health and CMV-seropositive.

This chain connects TRBV18 to TRBJ2-2; the match to TRBD2 covers 7 bases. Germline V gene data show CDR1 as KGHSH and CDR2 as LQKENI. CDR3 size: 18 residues. V gave up 0 bases and J gave up 3 bases; unmatched junction bases: 10. This CDR3 reads CASSPPERDVWDTGELFF. Written as DNA, the CDR3 is TGTGCCAGCTCACCACCGGAGCGGGACGTGTGGGACACCGGGGAGCTGTTTTTT. The full variable domain, its missing parts supplied by reference TRBV18 and TRBJ2-2, is NAGVMQNPRHLVRRRGQEARLRCSPMKGHSHVYWYRQLPEEGLKFMVYLQKENIIDESGMPKERFSAEFPKEGPSILRIQQVVRGDSAAYFCASSPPERDVWDTGELFFGEGSRLTVL.

The chain links TRBV10-3 to TRBJ1-1, with 7 bases that match TRBD1. The germline V gene encodes CDR1 ENHRY and CDR2 SYGVKD. V was clipped by 7 bases and J by 3 bases; unmatched bases: 8. This CDR3 has 14 residues. In DNA form, the CDR3 reads TGTGCCATCACCTCAAGACAGGGAGACACTGAAGCTTTCTTT. Translated, it gives CAITSRQGDTEAFF.

The rearrangement links TRBV4-2 to TRBJ1-2, with 7 bases fitting TRBD1. The V gene end was trimmed by 4 bases and the J gene end by 3 bases; junction bases not matched to a gene: 2. The CDR3 consists of 13 residues. Germline V gives CDR1 LGHNA, CDR2 YNFKEQ. The CDR3 DNA sequence: TGTGCCAGCAGCCGTGACAGGGACTATGGCTACACCTTC. Translation: CASSRDRDYGYTF.

This chain joins TRBV9 and TRBJ1-2, with D perhaps TRBD1 (6 bases). Looked up from germline, CDR1 is SGDLS and CDR2 is YYNGEE. V dropped 5 bases and J dropped 4 bases, with 12 bases sitting between them. This CDR3 has 13 residues. The CDR3 here is CASRGQGSYGYTF. The CDR3 DNA is TGTGCCAGCAGGGGGCAGGGGTCCTATGGCTACACCTTC.

V and J are TRBV6-1 and TRBJ2-3, with TRBD2 matching over 13 bases. Germline V gene sequence: CDR1 MNHNS, CDR2 SASEGT. V lost 3 bases to trimming and J lost 6 bases; unmatched junction nucleotides: 6. The length of the CDR3 is 16 residues. As DNA, the CDR3 is TGTGCCAGCAGTGACCGGACTAGCGGGAGTGAGGATACGCAGTATTTT. Protein sequence: CASSDRTSGSEDTQYF.

The V gene is TRBV5-1, the J gene TRBJ2-3; perhaps TRBD1 as D (5 bases). The CDR3 sequence is 15 residues long. Germline-derived CDR1 and CDR2 are SGHRS and YFSETQ. V was pared by 2 bases and J by 2 bases, with 12 bases between. For the CDR3, the DNA is TGCGCCAGCAGCTTACAGGTCACATTCACAGATACGCAGTATTTT. Its translation is CASSLQVTFTDTQYF.

J is TRBJ2-5 and V is TRBV25-1; D call uncertain. V dropped 5 bases and J dropped 5 bases, with 3 bases sitting between them. The germline gives CDR1 MGHDK, CDR2 SYGVNS. This CDR3 contains 10 residues. As DNA, the CDR3 is TGTGCCAGCAGTCGGGAGACCCAGTACTTC. Translating it yields CASSRETQYF.

The rearrangement links TRBV28 to TRBJ2-1, with 8 bases lining up with TRBD1. CDR3 size: 16 residues. Trimming cost V 5 bases and J 4 bases; bases outside gene matches: 10. CDR1 is MDHEN and CDR2 is SYDVKM in the germline V gene. CDR3 region: CASSTIDRGRYNEQFF. The CDR3 nucleotides read TGTGCCAGCAGTACGATCGACAGGGGACGGTACAATGAGCAGTTCTTC.

The chain combines TRBV6-5 with TRBJ2-5; TRBD1 is a possible D gene (6 bases). The DNA matches TRBJ2-7 better at its end, which makes the J call doubtful. Germline V gene data show CDR1 as MNHEY and CDR2 as SVGAGI. The CDR3 runs 16 residues. In DNA, the CDR3 is TGTGCCAGCAGTTACTCTACAGGGCAGCGATCCTACGAGCAGTACTTC. This encodes CASSYSTGQRSYEQYF.

The chain joins TRBV6-1 to TRBJ2-7; TRBD1 aligns across 8 bases. The CDR3 has 15 amino acids. Germline V gives CDR1 MNHNS, CDR2 SASEGT. Trimming cost V 2 bases and J 3 bases; bases outside gene matches: 6. The chain's CDR3 is CASSEQGASDYEQYF. The CDR3 region has the DNA TGTGCCAGCAGTGAACAGGGGGCCTCAGACTACGAGCAGTACTTC.